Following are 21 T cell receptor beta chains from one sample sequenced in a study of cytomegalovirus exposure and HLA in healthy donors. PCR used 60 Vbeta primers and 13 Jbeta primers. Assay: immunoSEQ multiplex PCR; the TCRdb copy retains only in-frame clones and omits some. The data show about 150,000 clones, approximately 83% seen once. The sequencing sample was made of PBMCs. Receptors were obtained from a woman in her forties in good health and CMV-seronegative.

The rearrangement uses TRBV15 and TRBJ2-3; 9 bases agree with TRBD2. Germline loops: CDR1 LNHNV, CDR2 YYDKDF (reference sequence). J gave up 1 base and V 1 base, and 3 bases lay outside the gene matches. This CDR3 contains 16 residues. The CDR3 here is CATSRVLAGGTDTQYF. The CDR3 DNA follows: TGTGCCACCAGCAGAGTATTAGCGGGGGGCACAGATACGCAGTATTTT.

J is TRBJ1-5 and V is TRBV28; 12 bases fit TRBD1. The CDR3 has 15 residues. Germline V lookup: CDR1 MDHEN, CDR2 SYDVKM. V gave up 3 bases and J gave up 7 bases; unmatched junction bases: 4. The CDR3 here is CASSFPGTGGQPQHF. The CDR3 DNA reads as TGTGCCAGCAGTTTTCCCGGGACAGGGGGCCAGCCCCAGCATTTT.

The CDR3 nucleotides are TGTGCCAGCAGTATGACACCAGGCGGGGCAGGGGGGGAGCTGTTTTTT. Protein: CASSMTPGGAGGELFF. V and J are TRBV28 and TRBJ2-2, with a tentative D call TRBD2 (6 bases). The CDR3 spans 16 residues. CDR1 is MDHEN, CDR2 SYDVKM, per germline. V lost 5 bases and J 8 bases, leaving 21 bases between the germline ends.

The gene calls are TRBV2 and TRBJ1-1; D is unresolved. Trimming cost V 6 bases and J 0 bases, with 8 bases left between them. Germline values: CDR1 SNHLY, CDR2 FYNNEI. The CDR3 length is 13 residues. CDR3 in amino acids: CASREIMNTEAFF. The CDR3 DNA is TGTGCCAGCAGGGAAATCATGAACACTGAAGCTTTCTTT.

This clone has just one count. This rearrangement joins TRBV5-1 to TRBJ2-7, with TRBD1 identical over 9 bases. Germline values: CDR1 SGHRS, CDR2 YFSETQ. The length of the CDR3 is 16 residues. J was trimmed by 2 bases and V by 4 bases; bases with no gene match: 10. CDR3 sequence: CASSVGTGRNTYEQYF. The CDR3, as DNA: TGCGCCAGCAGCGTCGGGACAGGGAGGAATACCTACGAGCAGTACTTC.

In DNA, the CDR3 is TGTGCCAGCAGCGTCCAGGGTGCACTTAATTCACCCCTCCACTTT. Translated, it gives CASSVQGALNSPLHF. This sequence joins TRBV5-8 and TRBJ1-6; tentative D call: TRBD1 (5 bases). Germline CDR1 SGHTS, CDR2 YDEGEE. The CDR3 length is 15 residues. V gave up 4 bases and J gave up 6 bases, with 14 bases separating them.

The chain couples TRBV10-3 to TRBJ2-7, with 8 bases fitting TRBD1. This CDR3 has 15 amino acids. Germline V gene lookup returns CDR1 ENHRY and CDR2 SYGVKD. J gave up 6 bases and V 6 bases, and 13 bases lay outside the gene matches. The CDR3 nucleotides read TGTGCCATCAGGCAGGGGGCCGCGTCGTACTTCGAGCAGTACTTC. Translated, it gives CAIRQGAASYFEQYF.

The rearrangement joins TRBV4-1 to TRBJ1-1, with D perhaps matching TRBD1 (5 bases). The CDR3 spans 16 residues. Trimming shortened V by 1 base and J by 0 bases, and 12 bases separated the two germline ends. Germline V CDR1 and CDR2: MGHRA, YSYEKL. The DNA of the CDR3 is TGCGCCAGCAGCCAAGGGGGGGGTTCCATGAACACTGAAGCTTTCTTT. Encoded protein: CASSQGGGSMNTEAFF.

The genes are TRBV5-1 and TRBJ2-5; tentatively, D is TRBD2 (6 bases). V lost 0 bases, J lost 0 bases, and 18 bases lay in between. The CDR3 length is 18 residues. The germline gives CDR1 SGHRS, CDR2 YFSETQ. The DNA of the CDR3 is TGCGCCAGCAGCTTGGTGGCCGGGACTCCAGTTAACCAAGAGACCCAGTACTTC. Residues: CASSLVAGTPVNQETQYF. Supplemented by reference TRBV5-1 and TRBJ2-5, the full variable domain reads KAGVTQTPRYLIKTRGQQVTLSCSPISGHRSVSWYQQTPGQGLQFLFEYFSETQRNKGNFPGRFSGRQFSNSRSEMNVSTLELGDSALYLCASSLVAGTPVNQETQYFGPGTRLLVL.

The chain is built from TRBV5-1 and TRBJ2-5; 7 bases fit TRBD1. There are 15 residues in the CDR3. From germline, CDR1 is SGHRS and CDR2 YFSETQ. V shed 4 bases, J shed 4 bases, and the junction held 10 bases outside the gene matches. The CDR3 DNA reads TGCGCCAGCAGCCTGGCCGGGGCAGGGGGAGAGACCCAGTACTTC. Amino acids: CASSLAGAGGETQYF. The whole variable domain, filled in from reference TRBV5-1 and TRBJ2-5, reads KAGVTQTPRYLIKTRGQQVTLSCSPISGHRSVSWYQQTPGQGLQFLFEYFSETQRNKGNFPGRFSGRQFSNSRSEMNVSTLELGDSALYLCASSLAGAGGETQYFGPGTRLLVL.

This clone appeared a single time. CDR3 region: CASSEAVLRNTEAFF. CDR3 bases: TGTGCCAGCAGTGAAGCGGTGCTGAGGAACACTGAAGCTTTCTTT. The chain employs TRBV6-1 and TRBJ1-1; D remains unclear. V was trimmed by 0 bases and J by 1 base, leaving 9 bases between them. Germline V gene lookup returns CDR1 MNHNS and CDR2 SASEGT. This CDR3 has 15 amino acids.

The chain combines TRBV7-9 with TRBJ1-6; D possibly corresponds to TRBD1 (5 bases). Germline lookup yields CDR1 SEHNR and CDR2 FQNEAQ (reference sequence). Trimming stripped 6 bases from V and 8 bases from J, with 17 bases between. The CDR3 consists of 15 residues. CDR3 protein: CASREGSFVDSPLHF. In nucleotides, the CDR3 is TGTGCCAGCAGGGAGGGGTCGTTTGTGGATTCACCCCTCCACTTT.

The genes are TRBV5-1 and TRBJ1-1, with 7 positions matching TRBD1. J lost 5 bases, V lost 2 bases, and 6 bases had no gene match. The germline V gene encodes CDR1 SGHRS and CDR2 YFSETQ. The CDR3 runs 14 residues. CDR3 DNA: TGCGCCAGCAGCTTTCGACAGGGAAGGACTGAAGCTTTCTTT. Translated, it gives CASSFRQGRTEAFF.

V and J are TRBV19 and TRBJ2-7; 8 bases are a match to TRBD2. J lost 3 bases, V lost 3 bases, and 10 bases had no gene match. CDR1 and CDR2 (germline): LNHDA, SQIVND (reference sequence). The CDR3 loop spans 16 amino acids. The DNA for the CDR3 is TGTGCCAGTAGTATTAGCGGGATGGGTGTTGTCTACGAGCAGTACTTC. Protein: CASSISGMGVVYEQYF.

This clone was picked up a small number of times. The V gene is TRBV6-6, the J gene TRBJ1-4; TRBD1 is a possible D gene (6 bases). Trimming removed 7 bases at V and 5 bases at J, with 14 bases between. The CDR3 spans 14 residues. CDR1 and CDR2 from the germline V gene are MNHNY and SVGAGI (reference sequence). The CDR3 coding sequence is TGTGCCAGCAAAAAGACAGGACCCAATGAAAAACTGTTTTTT. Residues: CASKKTGPNEKLFF.

The CDR3 spells CASSFGSREYEQYF. The CDR3 DNA follows: TGTGCCAGCAGTTTTGGCAGTAGGGAGTACGAGCAGTACTTC. The rearrangement uses TRBV27 and TRBJ2-5; tentative D call: TRBD2 (5 bases). The tail of the sequence fits TRBJ2-7 better, so the J call may be wrong. CDR1 and CDR2 from the germline V gene are MNHEY and SMNVEV (reference sequence). This CDR3 is 14 amino acids long.

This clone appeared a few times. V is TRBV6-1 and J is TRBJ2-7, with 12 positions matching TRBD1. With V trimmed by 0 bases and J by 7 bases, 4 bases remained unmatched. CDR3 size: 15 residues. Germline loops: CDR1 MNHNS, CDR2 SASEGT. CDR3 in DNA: TGTGCCAGCAGTGAAGCGGGACAGGGGGCAAGGGAGCAGTACTTC. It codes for CASSEAGQGAREQYF.

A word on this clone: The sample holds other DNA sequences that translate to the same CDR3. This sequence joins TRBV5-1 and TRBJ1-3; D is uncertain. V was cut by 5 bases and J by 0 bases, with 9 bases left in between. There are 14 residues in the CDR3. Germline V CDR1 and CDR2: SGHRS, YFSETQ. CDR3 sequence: CASSSDSSGNTIYF. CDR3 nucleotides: TGCGCCAGCAGTTCGGACTCCTCTGGAAACACCATATATTTT.

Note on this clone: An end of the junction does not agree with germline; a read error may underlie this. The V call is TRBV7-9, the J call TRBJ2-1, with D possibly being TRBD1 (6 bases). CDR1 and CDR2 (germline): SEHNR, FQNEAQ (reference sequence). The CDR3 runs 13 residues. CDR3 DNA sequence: TGTTCCAGCAGCTTAAGGGGGATCAATGAGCAGTTCTTC. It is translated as CSSSLRGINEQFF. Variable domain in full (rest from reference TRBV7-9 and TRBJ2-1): DTGVSQNPRHKITKRGQNVTFRCDPISEHNRLYWYRQTLGQGPEFLTYFQNEAQLEKSRLLSDRFSAERPKGSFSTLEIQRTEQGDSAMYLCSSSLRGINEQFFGPGTRLTVL.

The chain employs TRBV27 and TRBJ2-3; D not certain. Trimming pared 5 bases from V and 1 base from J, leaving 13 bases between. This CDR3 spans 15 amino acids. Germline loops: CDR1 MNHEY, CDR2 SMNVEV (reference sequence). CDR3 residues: CASSPRSLGTDTQYF. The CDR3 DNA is TGTGCCAGCAGTCCCCGCAGTCTGGGCACAGATACGCAGTATTTT.

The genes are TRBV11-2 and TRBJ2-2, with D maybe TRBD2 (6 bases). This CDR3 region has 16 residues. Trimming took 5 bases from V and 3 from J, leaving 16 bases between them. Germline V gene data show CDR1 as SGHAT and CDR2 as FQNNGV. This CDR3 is CASSIGRGYDTGELFF. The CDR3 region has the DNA TGTGCCAGCAGCATCGGTCGGGGGTATGACACCGGGGAGCTGTTTTTT.